This T cell receptor (beta chain) was found in a study of blood T cell repertoires in COVID-19. In the study overall: Acute and convalescent COVID-19 specimens originated in the United States, Italy and Spain. PBMCs, B-cell-depleted T cells, or T cells provided the cDNA or gDNA that made up the material.

Original analysis: From reference gene primer amplification, estimates of nucleated cell counts were derived. Profiled with immunoSEQ multiplex PCR; TCRdb holds only in-frame clones, not every one. The V and J calls and clone size were taken over from that table, and D and trimming were inferred from the DNA. The sample yields 95,000 to 100,000 clones, around 94% seen once. This CDR3 comprises 12 residues. Germline V gene lookup returns CDR1 SGHAT and CDR2 FQNNGV. Trimming removed 3 bases at V and 8 bases at J, with 7 bases between. This sequence joins TRBV11-2 and TRBJ1-4, with D unclear. The sequencing sample was made of peripheral blood. The sequence was collected from a man aged 50-60 years with active COVID-19. DNA of the CDR3: TGTGCCAGCAGCTTTGGGGAGGAAAAACTGTTTTTT. It translates to CASSFGEEKLFF.